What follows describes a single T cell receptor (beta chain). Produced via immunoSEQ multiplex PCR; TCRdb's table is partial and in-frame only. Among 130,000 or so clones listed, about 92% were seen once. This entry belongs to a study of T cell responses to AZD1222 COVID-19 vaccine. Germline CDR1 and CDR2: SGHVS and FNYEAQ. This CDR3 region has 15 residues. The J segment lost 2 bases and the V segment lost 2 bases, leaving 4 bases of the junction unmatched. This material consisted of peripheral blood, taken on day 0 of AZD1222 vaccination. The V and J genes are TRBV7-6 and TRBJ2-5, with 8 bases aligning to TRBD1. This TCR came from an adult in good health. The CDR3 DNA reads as TGTGCCAGCAGCTTAACAGGGGGGCCTCAAGAGACCCAGTACTTC. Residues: CASSLTGGPQETQYF. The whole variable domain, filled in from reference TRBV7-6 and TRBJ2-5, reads GAGVSQSPRYKVTKRGQDVALRCDPISGHVSLYWYRQALGQGPEFLTYFNYEAQQDKSGLPNDRFSAERPEGSISTLTIQRTEQRDSAMYRCASSLTGGPQETQYFGPGTRLLVL.